The 25 T cell receptor beta chains below come from one sample, sequenced in a study of T cell responses to AZD1222 COVID-19 vaccine. Profiled with immunoSEQ multiplex PCR; TCRdb holds only in-frame clones, not every one. The sample gives around 100,000 clones, approximately 90% of which show up once; roughly 20% is in the top ten. Sequencing was performed on peripheral blood, taken on day 0 of AZD1222 vaccination. The receptors derive from an adult in good health.

This rearrangement joins TRBV2 to TRBJ1-5, with D possibly being TRBD1 (6 bases). Trimming removed 1 base from V and 6 bases from J, with 10 bases in between. Germline assignment: CDR1 SNHLY and CDR2 FYNNEI. CDR3 length: 14 amino acids. CDR3 nucleotide sequence: TGTGCCAGCAGTGAAGAGAGGACAGCTCAGCCCCAGCATTTT. Protein product: CASSEERTAQPQHF.

This chain uses TRBV15 with TRBJ1-5, with TRBD1 matching 8 bases. From germline, CDR1 is LNHNV and CDR2 YYDKDF (reference sequence). This CDR3 spans 14 amino acids. The trim removed 3 bases at V and 7 bases at J, leaving 5 bases unmatched. CDR3 bases: TGTGCCACCAGCAGGGACAGGGCTGGGCAGCCCCAGCATTTT. This translates into CATSRDRAGQPQHF.

The J gene is TRBJ1-5, the V gene TRBV6-1, with a weak D call TRBD1 (5 bases). CDR1 is MNHNS and CDR2 is SASEGT in the germline V gene. The length of the CDR3 is 16 residues. V was clipped by 0 bases and J by 3 bases, with 12 bases between them. CDR3 DNA sequence: TGTGCCAGCAGTGAAGCGGGAGCAGGGTTCAATCAGCCCCAGCATTTT. It codes for CASSEAGAGFNQPQHF.

This clone has a single count. The chain combines TRBV5-1 with TRBJ2-6; the match to TRBD1 covers 8 bases. V dropped 9 bases and J dropped 4; count of bases not matched to a gene: 15. CDR3 size: 17 residues. The germline CDR1 and CDR2 sequences are SGHRS and YFSETQ. The DNA for the CDR3 is TGCGCCACCTCGAGACAGGGGCCCGCGCTGGGGGCCAACGTCCTGACTTTC. Translated: CATSRQGPALGANVLTF.

This sequence joins TRBV12-5 and TRBJ2-7, with 8 bases fitting TRBD2. With 0 bases clipped from V and 2 bases from J, the junction kept 6 bases outside the gene matches. CDR3 length: 16 amino acids. Germline CDR1 is LGHNT and CDR2 is FRNRAP. The CDR3 sequence is CASGLVSGGKAYEQYF. The CDR3 DNA reads as TGTGCTAGTGGTTTGGTGTCGGGGGGGAAGGCCTACGAGCAGTACTTC.

This clone has only a few counts. The chain uses TRBV6-5 and TRBJ1-5, with 9 bases aligning to TRBD1. The CDR3 is 16 amino acids. Trimming cost V 2 bases and J 1 base; bases outside gene matches: 3. Germline lookup yields CDR1 MNHEY and CDR2 SVGAGI. This CDR3 is CASSYAGTGSNQPQHF. The CDR3 coding sequence is TGTGCCAGCAGTTACGCTGGGACAGGGAGCAATCAGCCCCAGCATTTT.

In its sample, this clone was seen a few times. The chain carries TRBV19 and TRBJ1-5; D is undetermined. Trimming shortened V by 5 bases and J by 4 bases, and 12 bases separated the two germline ends. CDR1 and CDR2 from the germline V gene are LNHDA and SQIVND (reference sequence). This CDR3 has 14 residues. The CDR3 reads CASSWGGLNQPQHF. For the CDR3, the DNA is TGTGCCAGTAGTTGGGGAGGGTTGAATCAGCCCCAGCATTTT.

This clone has a handful of counts. The CDR3 protein is CASGLGEQYF. The CDR3 DNA reads as TGTGCCAGCGGACTAGGGGAGCAGTACTTC. The chain couples TRBV2 to TRBJ2-7, with 7 bases that match TRBD2. The CDR3 sequence is 10 residues long. Per germline, CDR1 SNHLY and CDR2 FYNNEI. The J segment lost 7 bases and the V segment lost 8 bases, leaving 2 bases of the junction unmatched.

V usage is TRBV3-1 (or the pseudogene TRBV3-2) and J usage is TRBJ1-1; possibly TRBD1 for D (5 bases). The CDR3 length is 17 residues. V shed 3 bases and J shed 2 bases, with 19 bases lying between them. CDR1 is LGHDT and CDR2 is YNNKEL in the germline V gene (reference sequence). CDR3 loop: CASSHWGLGLINTEAFF. The CDR3 nucleotides read TGTGCCAGCAGCCATTGGGGGTTAGGCTTAATTAACACTGAAGCTTTCTTT.

The chain is built from TRBV7-2 and TRBJ1-5, with 8 bases matching TRBD1. CDR1 and CDR2 from the germline V gene are SGHTA and FQGNSA. V shed 3 bases and J 5 bases; nucleotides not matched to a gene: 3. CDR3 size: 14 residues. The CDR3 DNA reads as TGTGCCAGCAGCTTCGACAGGGGCTATCAGCCCCAGCATTTT. This gives the protein CASSFDRGYQPQHF.

On this clone itself: The missing conserved phenylalanine or tryptophan at the end of this CDR3 makes a read error likely. The J gene is TRBJ1-6, the V gene TRBV7-6, with D possibly being TRBD1 (5 bases). Trimming took 0 bases from V and 8 from J, leaving 11 bases between them. This CDR3 spans 15 amino acids. The germline CDR1 and CDR2 sequences are SGHVS and FNYEAQ. CDR3 residues: CASSLAAGNHSPLHL. CDR3 nucleotides: TGTGCCAGCAGCTTAGCGGCAGGGAACCATTCACCCCTCCACCTT.

This clone showed up just once. CDR3 coding DNA: TGTGCCAGCAGCTTAACCGACAGGGGGAACACTGAAGCTTTCTTT. As protein: CASSLTDRGNTEAFF. This sequence joins TRBV7-8 and TRBJ1-1; 8 bases are a match to TRBD1. V lost 2 bases, J lost 1 base, and 3 bases stayed unmatched. The CDR3 is made up of 15 amino acids. CDR1 is SGHVS, CDR2 FQNEAQ, per germline.

The chain carries TRBV5-1 and TRBJ1-1, with D tentatively TRBD1 (5 bases). Per germline, CDR1 SGHRS and CDR2 YFSETQ. The CDR3 has 14 amino acids. V lost 4 bases to trimming and J lost 9 bases, with 19 bases between them. CDR3 bases: TGCGCCAGCAGCCCAATGGGGACGTCGGTTCAAGCTTTCTTT. Protein sequence: CASSPMGTSVQAFF. Full variable domain (outside the CDR3, taken from reference TRBV5-1 and TRBJ1-1): KAGVTQTPRYLIKTRGQQVTLSCSPISGHRSVSWYQQTPGQGLQFLFEYFSETQRNKGNFPGRFSGRQFSNSRSEMNVSTLELGDSALYLCASSPMGTSVQAFFGQGTRLTVV.

This clone occurred once. V usage is TRBV30 and J usage is TRBJ1-3; D is perhaps TRBD1 (5 bases). Germline assignment: CDR1 GTSNPN and CDR2 SVGIG (reference sequence). V gave up 0 bases and J gave up 8 bases, with 11 bases separating them. This CDR3 contains 13 residues. CDR3 coding DNA: TGTGCCTGGAGTGTGGGACTGAGGGACACCATATATTTT. Translating it yields CAWSVGLRDTIYF.

The gene calls are TRBV5-8 and TRBJ1-1; D not certain. In germline, CDR1 is SGHTS, CDR2 YDEGEE. V gave up 3 bases and J gave up 1 base, with 1 base separating them. CDR3 length equals 11 residues. The chain's CDR3 is CASSWNTEAFF. The CDR3, as DNA: TGTGCCAGCAGCTGGAACACTGAAGCTTTCTTT.

This chain uses TRBV3-1 (or the pseudogene TRBV3-2) with TRBJ1-4, with D tentatively TRBD1 (5 bases). V gave up 6 bases and J gave up 7 bases, with 15 bases separating them. CDR3 length equals 14 residues. Per germline, CDR1 LGHDT and CDR2 YNNKEL (reference sequence). In nucleotides, the CDR3 is TGTGCCAGCAGAGAAACAGGCCTTGGTGAAAAACTGTTTTTT. As protein: CASRETGLGEKLFF.

This clone was found once. The chain uses TRBV6-5 and TRBJ1-2; the match to TRBD1 covers 7 bases. CDR3 length: 13 residues. With 5 bases clipped from V and 2 bases from J, the junction kept 2 bases outside the gene matches. The germline CDR1 and CDR2 sequences are MNHEY and SVGAGI. Written as DNA, the CDR3 is TGTGCCAGCAGTCGGACAGGAAACTATGGCTACACCTTC. This gives the protein CASSRTGNYGYTF.

The chain couples TRBV27 to TRBJ1-3; no definite D call. Germline V CDR1 and CDR2: MNHEY, SMNVEV (reference sequence). V lost 3 bases to trimming and J lost 0 bases, with 9 bases between them. There are 15 residues in the CDR3. In DNA form, the CDR3 reads TGTGCCAGCAGTTTTTACGGTAACTCTGGAAACACCATATATTTT. It codes for CASSFYGNSGNTIYF.

The chain combines TRBV7-3 with TRBJ2-5, with 13 bases aligning to TRBD2. The CDR3 is 15 amino acids. Germline loops: CDR1 SGHTA, CDR2 FQGTGA. Trimming at V came to 5 bases and at J to 2 bases, leaving 2 bases not matched to a gene. CDR3 region: CASSLLAGGQETQYF. The CDR3 DNA reads TGTGCCAGCAGCCTACTAGCGGGGGGGCAAGAGACCCAGTACTTC.

The V and J genes are TRBV6-6 and TRBJ1-1; 8 bases agree with TRBD1. Germline V gene data show CDR1 as MNHNY and CDR2 as SVGAGI (reference sequence). This CDR3 has 15 amino acids. V lost 2 bases, J lost 6 bases, and 8 bases stayed unmatched. This chain's CDR3 is CASSYPQGADSEAFF. In nucleotides, the CDR3 is TGTGCCAGCAGTTACCCGCAGGGGGCGGACTCTGAAGCTTTCTTT.

The V call is TRBV5-1, the J call TRBJ2-2; TRBD1 or TRBD2 may be the D gene (5 bases each). Trimming took 0 bases from V and 2 from J, leaving 14 bases between them. Per germline, CDR1 SGHRS and CDR2 YFSETQ. This CDR3 has 17 residues. CDR3 sequence reads: CASSLAGSGGNTGELFF. The CDR3 nucleotides are TGCGCCAGCAGCTTGGCTGGTAGTGGGGGAAACACCGGGGAGCTGTTTTTT.

J is TRBJ1-2 and V is TRBV5-3; D is possibly TRBD1 (6 bases). TRBV5-3 is an ORF for which the function is uncertain. The germline V and J ends were trimmed by 0 bases and 1 base, with 13 bases remaining between them. The CDR3 loop spans 16 amino acids. The CDR3: CARSLVQGFSNYGYTF. Here the CDR3 DNA reads TGTGCCAGAAGCTTGGTTCAGGGGTTTAGTAACTATGGCTACACCTTC.

The V and J genes are TRBV7-9 and TRBJ2-7; 7 nucleotides line up with TRBD1. V lost 1 base, J lost 2 bases, and 5 bases stayed unmatched. From germline, CDR1 is SEHNR and CDR2 FQNEAQ (reference sequence). CDR3 size: 15 residues. CDR3 sequence: CASSLGPGGTYEQYF. CDR3 DNA: TGTGCCAGCAGCTTAGGTCCAGGGGGAACCTACGAGCAGTACTTC.

The gene calls are TRBV15 and TRBJ1-1; D call uncertain. CDR1 is LNHNV and CDR2 is YYDKDF in the germline V gene (reference sequence). V shed 5 bases and J shed 1 base, with 14 bases lying between them. The CDR3 totals 15 residues. The CDR3 bases are TGTGCCACCAGCCGAACCGGGAAAGCGAACACTGAAGCTTTCTTT. Protein sequence: CATSRTGKANTEAFF. The full variable domain, rest sourced from reference TRBV15 and TRBJ1-1, is DAMVIQNPRYQVTQFGKPVTLSCSQTLNHNVMYWYQQKSSQAPKLLFHYYDKDFNNEADTPDNFQSRRPNTSFCFLDIRSPGLGDTAMYLCATSRTGKANTEAFFGQGTRLTVV.

V and J are TRBV23-1 and TRBJ2-2, with a tentative D call TRBD2 (6 bases). TRBV23-1 is marked as an open reading frame, function uncertain. This CDR3 contains 12 residues. V was trimmed by 6 bases and J by 9 bases, leaving 11 bases between them. CDR3 sequence (DNA): TGCGCCAGCAGGGGGGGATGTAGGGAGCTGTTTTTT. Amino acid sequence: CASRGGCRELFF.